This entry features one TCR beta chain sequence. Its specificity is unknown. TCRdb called the 5' RACE reads again in MiXCR, with one record for every CDR3 protein. The table lists roughly 110,000 distinct CDR3 sequences, 13% to 15% of them singletons, with around 43% in the top ten. This entry comes from a study of T-cell memory formation after mild COVID-19. Points from the study as a whole: Some clones that responded were present in memory (sampled pre-infection), which suggests cross-reactive memory joined. Contracting clones, day 15 to 85, had balanced CD4/CD8, and later expanders favored CD4+. Of the contracting clones, CD4+ ones lay mainly in CM and EM, and CD8+ ones in EMRA.

Sequencing was performed on PBMCs or a T cell subset sorted from them (not recorded which). This receptor was taken from a young man who had mild COVID-19 (a few samples of this study predate the infection). Cell type and time point are not known.

The CDR3 DNA reads TGTGCCAGCAGCTTAAGTCTCTCGCTTGCAAGTGAGCAGTTCTTC. Its protein product is CASSLSLSLASEQFF. The chain links TRBV7-2 to TRBJ2-1, with D unresolved. The CDR3 has 15 amino acids. The germline CDR1 and CDR2 sequences are SGHTA and FQGNSA. Trimming took 2 bases from V and 9 from J, leaving 17 bases between them.